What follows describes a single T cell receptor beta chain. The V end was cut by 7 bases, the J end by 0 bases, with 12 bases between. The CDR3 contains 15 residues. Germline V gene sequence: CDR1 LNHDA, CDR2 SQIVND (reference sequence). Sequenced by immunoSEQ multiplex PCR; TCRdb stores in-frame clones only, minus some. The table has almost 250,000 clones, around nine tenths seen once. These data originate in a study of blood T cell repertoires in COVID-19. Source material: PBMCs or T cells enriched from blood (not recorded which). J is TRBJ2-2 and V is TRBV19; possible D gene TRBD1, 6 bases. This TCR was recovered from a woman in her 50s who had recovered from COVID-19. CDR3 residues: CASNPGAANTGELFF. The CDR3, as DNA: TGTGCCAGTAACCCAGGGGCCGCGAACACCGGGGAGCTGTTTTTT.